This T cell receptor (beta chain) was sequenced during a study of blood T cells in healthy people across ages. Looked up from germline, CDR1 is SGHKS and CDR2 is YYEKEE (reference sequence). This CDR3 has 16 amino acids. Losses at the gene ends were 3 bases for V and 4 bases for J; bases not matched to a gene: 10. Study-wide findings and caveats: Aged donors had fewer naive CD4+ cells and lower diversity than long-lived donors.

Researchers isolated at least 6.5 million PBMCs per sample. Alongside a J-beta primer mix, a sample-barcoded 5' primer served in a second PCR lasting about 7 to 11 cycles. Each cDNA molecule carried a tag from a template-switch adaptor that contained 12 random nucleotides. TCRdb re-called the 5' RACE reads through MiXCR, storing one row per CDR3 protein. The sample has about a million distinct CDR3 sequences; roughly 43% are singletons. This clonotype was seen a handful of times. Its antigen is not identified. This receptor was identified in a man younger than 45 in good health. The chain joins TRBV5-5 to TRBJ2-7; 10 bases match TRBD1. Material: blood. CDR3 nucleotide sequence: TGTGCCAGCAGCTATGACCCGGGACAGGGGCTTTACGAGCAGTACTTC. Amino acids: CASSYDPGQGLYEQYF.